These 11 T cell receptor beta chains came from one sample sequenced in a study of shared clonotypes between healthy human individuals. Here immunoSEQ multiplex PCR was the method, and the copy in TCRdb shows in-frame clones only, minus some. Of roughly 1 million clones detected, about 75% appear once; the ten largest clones hold approximately 1.5%. What was sequenced was memory CD4+ T cells sorted from blood. The subset: CD45RA-negative fraction. The receptors originated from a man between 18 and 29 years old in good health.

This clone occurred once. V gene TRBV11-2 combines with J gene TRBJ2-5; D call uncertain. The CDR3 contains 11 residues. Germline V lookup: CDR1 SGHAT, CDR2 FQNNGV. Trimming took 8 bases from V and 4 from J, leaving 8 bases between them. The CDR3 DNA reads TGTGCCAGCGGCAGGAGAGAGACCCAGTACTTC. Translation: CASGRRETQYF. Combining the CDR3 with reference TRBV11-2 and TRBJ2-5 gives the whole variable domain EAGVAQSPRYKIIEKRQSVAFWCNPISGHATLYWYQQILGQGPKLLIQFQNNGVVDDSQLPKDRFSAERLKGVDSTLKIQPAKLEDSAVYLCASGRRETQYFGPGTRLLVL.

This chain uses TRBV10-3 with TRBJ1-6, with TRBD1 identical over 12 bases. Germline trimming cut 8 bases from V and 7 bases from J; bases unmatched to any gene: 6. Germline-derived CDR1 and CDR2 are ENHRY and SYGVKD. The CDR3 has 15 residues. The CDR3 here is CAISPGQGANSPLHF. CDR3 coding DNA: TGTGCCATCTCTCCGGGACAGGGGGCGAATTCACCCCTCCACTTT.

The chain recombines TRBV2 with TRBJ2-2; no clear D. The germline V gene encodes CDR1 SNHLY and CDR2 FYNNEI. The germline V and J ends were trimmed by 2 bases and 1 base, with 11 bases remaining between them. This CDR3 spans 16 amino acids. The CDR3 coding sequence is TGTGCCAGCAGTGAACGCGGTCTCAAGAACACCGGGGAGCTGTTTTTT. Its translation: CASSERGLKNTGELFF.

J is TRBJ1-3 and V is TRBV25-1, with TRBD1 matching 8 bases. The CDR3 length is 15 residues. V was clipped by 4 bases and J by 3 bases; unmatched bases: 5. Germline CDR1 reads MGHDK; CDR2 reads SYGVNS. The CDR3 is CASSGDRGGGNTIYF. The DNA of the CDR3 is TGTGCCAGCAGTGGTGACAGGGGCGGTGGAAACACCATATATTTT.

Written as DNA, the CDR3 is TGTGCCAGCAGTTACTCTCCCGGGGGGAGCGGTGAAAAACTGTTTTTT. Translated, it gives CASSYSPGGSGEKLFF. The rearrangement links TRBV6-5 to TRBJ1-4, with D possibly matching TRBD1 (5 bases). V lost 0 bases and J 7 bases, leaving 15 bases between the germline ends. This CDR3 contains 16 residues. Germline lookup yields CDR1 MNHEY and CDR2 SVGAGI.

The chain is built from TRBV6-6 and TRBJ2-7; the match to TRBD2 covers 9 bases. CDR1 is MNHNY, CDR2 SVGAGI, per germline (reference sequence). V lost 5 bases to trimming and J lost 6 bases; unmatched junction nucleotides: 8. This CDR3 region has 14 residues. CDR3 in amino acids: CASSRLAGEREQYF. CDR3 DNA sequence: TGTGCCAGCAGTCGGTTAGCGGGAGAGCGCGAGCAGTACTTC.

The chain combines TRBV18 with TRBJ2-1, with 7 positions matching TRBD2. V was pared by 3 bases and J by 5 bases, with 7 bases of the junction left unmatched. Germline lookup yields CDR1 KGHSH and CDR2 LQKENI. This CDR3 spans 15 amino acids. As DNA, the CDR3 is TGTGCCAGCTCACCCCGGAGCGGGAATCACAATGAGCAGTTCTTC. This encodes CASSPRSGNHNEQFF.

This clone has a single count. A clone one base away is much larger, so this may be a read error. The same CDR3 also results from other DNA sequences found in this sample. This sequence joins TRBV15 and TRBJ1-2; D is uncertain. CDR3 size: 14 residues. CDR1 and CDR2 from the germline V gene are LNHNV and YYDKDF (reference sequence). The CDR3 DNA sequence: TGTGCCACTAGCAGTCGGCTGGTAGACTATGGCTACACCTTC. Translated: CATSSRLVDYGYTF.

V usage is TRBV18 and J usage is TRBJ1-1; D uncertain. Germline CDR1 is KGHSH and CDR2 is LQKENI. With 5 bases removed from V and 0 bases from J, the gap between germline ends came to 13 bases. CDR3 length equals 15 residues. The CDR3 region has the DNA TGTGCCAGCTCAACCGTGGCACAGATGAACACTGAAGCTTTCTTT. It translates to CASSTVAQMNTEAFF.

The chain is built from TRBV11-2 and TRBJ2-7, with TRBD2 identical over 12 bases. V trimming: 4 bases; J trimming: 3 bases; junction bases outside the gene matches: 4. Germline V lookup: CDR1 SGHAT, CDR2 FQNNGV. This CDR3 contains 15 residues. CDR3: CASSSLAGGNYEQYF. The CDR3 bases are TGTGCCAGCAGCTCTCTAGCGGGAGGGAACTACGAGCAGTACTTC.

This clone was detected once. For the CDR3, the DNA is TGTGCCAGCACCAGATACACTGAAGCTTTCTTT. It yields the protein CASTRYTEAFF. V gene TRBV9 combines with J gene TRBJ1-1; D is unclear. This CDR3 is built from 11 residues. Trimming took off 6 bases at V and 3 bases at J, with 6 bases between the two ends. Germline CDR1 SGDLS, CDR2 YYNGEE.